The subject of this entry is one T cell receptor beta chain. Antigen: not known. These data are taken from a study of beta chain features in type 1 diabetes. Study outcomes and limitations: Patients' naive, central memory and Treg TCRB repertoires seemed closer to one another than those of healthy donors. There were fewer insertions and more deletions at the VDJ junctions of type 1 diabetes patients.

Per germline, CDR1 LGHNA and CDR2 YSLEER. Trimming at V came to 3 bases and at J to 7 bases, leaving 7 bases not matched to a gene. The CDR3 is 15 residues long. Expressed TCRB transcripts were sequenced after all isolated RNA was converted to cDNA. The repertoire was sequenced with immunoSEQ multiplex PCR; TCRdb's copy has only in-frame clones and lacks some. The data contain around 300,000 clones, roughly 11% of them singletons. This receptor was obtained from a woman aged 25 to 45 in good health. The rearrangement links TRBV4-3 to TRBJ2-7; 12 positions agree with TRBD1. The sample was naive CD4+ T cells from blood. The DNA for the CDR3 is TGCGCCAGCAGCCAGTTGGGACAGGGGGCTCGGGAGCAGTACTTC. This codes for CASSQLGQGAREQYF.